This T cell receptor (beta chain) was identified during a study of blood T cell repertoires in COVID-19. Recruitment covered about 26 US areas and drew participants whose ages spanned roughly 18 to 89 years. CDR3 length: 17 residues. The germline V gene encodes CDR1 SGHRS and CDR2 YFSETQ. V shed 2 bases, J shed 2 bases, and the junction held 6 bases outside the gene matches. Clones were sequenced by immunoSEQ multiplex PCR, and TCRdb holds only the in-frame ones, with some missing. This table has fewer than 250,000 clones, 65% to 85% appearing once. Sequenced input: PBMCs or T cells enriched from blood (not recorded which). The TCR originated in a woman aged 25-40 years who had recovered from COVID-19. The J gene is TRBJ2-5, the V gene TRBV5-1, with 13 bases that match TRBD2. DNA of the CDR3: TGCGCCAGCAGCTTCCGGACTAGCGGGGGACTACAAGAGACCCAGTACTTC. Residues: CASSFRTSGGLQETQYF.